This is a list of T cell receptor beta chains from one sample in a study of cytomegalovirus exposure and HLA in healthy donors. Sequencing was performed with immunoSEQ multiplex PCR; in TCRdb, only in-frame clones are kept and a portion is missing. This sample has around 120,000 clones, with roughly four fifths found just once. The sample was PBMCs. The receptors were gathered from a woman aged 18-30 years in good health and CMV-seronegative. Each CDR3 is given with its conserved first and last residue. The order of the fields is J gene, D gene, clone size, V gene, CDR3 protein, CDR3 DNA. D genes are given only for firm matches. The size entry is marked missing in some rows and otherwise reads once, few, many or a size class.

J gene: TRBJ1-5
D gene: TRBD1
clone size: NA
V gene: TRBV15
CDR3 protein: CATSRTGNQPQHF
CDR3 DNA: TGTGCCACCAGCAGGACAGGGAATCAGCCCCAGCATTTT

J gene: TRBJ2-7
D gene: TRBD2
clone size: NA
V gene: TRBV6-5
CDR3 protein: CASTDTSGYEQYF
CDR3 DNA: TGTGCCAGCACCGACACTAGCGGATACGAGCAGTACTTC

J gene: TRBJ2-1
D gene: TRBD2
clone size: few
V gene: TRBV18
CDR3 protein: CASSPTVSGLAGQTYNEQFF
CDR3 DNA: TGTGCCAGCTCACCCACAGTGTCGGGACTAGCGGGGCAAACGTACAATGAGCAGTTCTTC

J gene: TRBJ1-5
D gene: NA
clone size: NA
V gene: TRBV7-2
CDR3 protein: CASLSTNGNQPQHF
CDR3 DNA: TGTGCCAGCCTCTCGACAAACGGCAATCAGCCCCAGCATTTT

J gene: TRBJ1-1
D gene: NA
clone size: NA
V gene: TRBV6-1
CDR3 protein: CASSVYRVAAFF
CDR3 DNA: TGTGCCAGCAGTGTCTACAGGGTGGCGGCTTTCTTT

J gene: TRBJ2-5
D gene: NA
clone size: few
V gene: TRBV5-1
CDR3 protein: CASSLGRGYFQETQYF
CDR3 DNA: TGCGCCAGCAGCTTGGGTCGCGGATATTTCCAAGAGACCCAGTACTTC

J gene: TRBJ1-5
D gene: TRBD1
clone size: few
V gene: TRBV6-1
CDR3 protein: CASSVDRGPYNQPQHF
CDR3 DNA: TGTGCCAGCAGTGTTGACAGGGGGCCATACAATCAGCCCCAGCATTTT

J gene: TRBJ2-7
D gene: TRBD1
clone size: NA
V gene: TRBV5-1
CDR3 protein: CASTLTGTGSSYEQYF
CDR3 DNA: TGCGCCAGCACCCTAACCGGGACAGGGAGCTCCTACGAGCAGTACTTC

J gene: TRBJ2-7
D gene: TRBD1
clone size: NA
V gene: TRBV6-1
CDR3 protein: CASRGTGEYYEQYF
CDR3 DNA: TGTGCCAGCAGGGGGACAGGGGAGTACTACGAGCAGTACTTC

J gene: TRBJ1-1
D gene: NA
clone size: NA
V gene: TRBV6-5
CDR3 protein: CATIPPGQYKAFF
CDR3 DNA: TGTGCCACAATACCACCAGGGCAATACAAAGCTTTCTTT

J gene: TRBJ1-1
D gene: NA
clone size: NA
V gene: TRBV29-1
CDR3 protein: CSVERWTEAFF
CDR3 DNA: TGCAGCGTTGAGAGATGGACTGAAGCTTTCTTT

J gene: TRBJ1-3
D gene: NA
clone size: NA
V gene: TRBV2
CDR3 protein: CASSSQGSPSGNTIYF
CDR3 DNA: TGTGCCAGCAGCTCTCAGGGGTCCCCCTCTGGAAACACCATATATTTT

J gene: TRBJ2-1
D gene: TRBD1
clone size: once
V gene: TRBV9
CDR3 protein: CASSSGQGNEQFF
CDR3 DNA: TGTGCCAGCAGCTCCGGACAGGGCAATGAGCAGTTCTTC

J gene: TRBJ1-1
D gene: TRBD1
clone size: NA
V gene: TRBV29-1
CDR3 protein: CSVVVGTALYLSEAFF
CDR3 DNA: TGCAGCGTTGTGGTGGGGACAGCCCTTTACCTCTCTGAAGCTTTCTTT

J gene: TRBJ1-1
D gene: TRBD1
clone size: NA
V gene: TRBV7-9
CDR3 protein: CASINTEGASTEAFF
CDR3 DNA: TGTGCCAGCATCAATACGGAGGGGGCGAGCACTGAAGCTTTCTTT

J gene: TRBJ1-5
D gene: NA
clone size: NA
V gene: TRBV15
CDR3 protein: CATSSPGREQPQHF
CDR3 DNA: TGTGCCACCAGCAGTCCAGGGAGGGAACAGCCCCAGCATTTT

J gene: TRBJ2-1
D gene: NA
clone size: NA
V gene: TRBV7-6
CDR3 protein: CASSLGTVVGSYNEQFF
CDR3 DNA: TGTGCCAGCAGCTTAGGGACAGTAGTTGGCTCCTACAATGAGCAGTTCTTC

J gene: TRBJ1-1
D gene: TRBD1
clone size: NA
V gene: TRBV4-1
CDR3 protein: CASSQEGDRTEAFF
CDR3 DNA: TGCGCCAGCAGCCAAGAAGGGGACAGAACTGAAGCTTTCTTT

J gene: TRBJ2-7
D gene: NA
clone size: few
V gene: TRBV5-1
CDR3 protein: CASRRGIGGYEQYF
CDR3 DNA: TGCGCCAGCCGAAGGGGTATCGGTGGTTACGAGCAGTACTTC

J gene: TRBJ1-5
D gene: NA
clone size: NA
V gene: TRBV5-1
CDR3 protein: CASSWGTPKTNQPQHF
CDR3 DNA: TGCGCCAGCAGCTGGGGGACACCCAAGACCAATCAGCCCCAGCATTTT

J gene: TRBJ2-7
D gene: TRBD1
clone size: NA
V gene: TRBV2
CDR3 protein: CASSEVGPRWDSFAYEQYF
CDR3 DNA: TGTGCCAGCAGTGAAGTGGGGCCTCGGTGGGACAGCTTTGCCTACGAGCAGTACTTC

J gene: TRBJ1-1
D gene: NA
clone size: NA
V gene: TRBV7-9
CDR3 protein: CASSPEQNTEAFF
CDR3 DNA: TGTGCCAGCAGCCCCGAACAGAACACTGAAGCTTTCTTT

J gene: TRBJ2-5
D gene: NA
clone size: NA
V gene: TRBV7-7
CDR3 protein: CASSPVGGIQETQYF
CDR3 DNA: TGTGCTAGCTCCCCGGTAGGAGGGATCCAAGAGACCCAGTACTTC

J gene: TRBJ2-5
D gene: TRBD2
clone size: NA
V gene: TRBV6-1
CDR3 protein: CASSEGLAGGQETQYF
CDR3 DNA: TGTGCCAGCAGTGAGGGACTAGCGGGGGGACAAGAGACCCAGTACTTC

J gene: TRBJ2-7
D gene: NA
clone size: few
V gene: TRBV4-1
CDR3 protein: CASSQDIPPSEQYF
CDR3 DNA: TGCGCCAGCAGCCAAGATATCCCCCCGTCCGAGCAGTACTTC

J gene: TRBJ1-1
D gene: NA
clone size: NA
V gene: TRBV6-5
CDR3 protein: CASSYQNTEAFF
CDR3 DNA: TGTGCCAGCAGTTACCAGAACACTGAAGCTTTCTTT

J gene: TRBJ1-3
D gene: TRBD1
clone size: few
V gene: TRBV5-1
CDR3 protein: CASSKGQAYNSGNTIYF
CDR3 DNA: TGCGCCAGCAGCAAAGGACAGGCCTATAACTCTGGAAACACCATATATTTT

J gene: TRBJ2-7
D gene: NA
clone size: NA
V gene: TRBV6-5
CDR3 protein: CASSSNRRGEQYF
CDR3 DNA: TGTGCCAGCAGCTCGAATAGAAGGGGCGAGCAGTACTTC

J gene: TRBJ1-4
D gene: TRBD1
clone size: NA
V gene: TRBV13
CDR3 protein: CASRIRDSATNEKLFF
CDR3 DNA: TGTGCCAGCAGAATCCGGGACAGCGCAACTAATGAAAAACTGTTTTTT

J gene: TRBJ2-1
D gene: TRBD2
clone size: NA
V gene: TRBV2
CDR3 protein: CASTTGTSREQFF
CDR3 DNA: TGTGCCAGCACTACCGGGACTAGCCGCGAGCAGTTCTTC

J gene: TRBJ2-3
D gene: TRBD2
clone size: NA
V gene: TRBV5-1
CDR3 protein: CASSLAGTRGPDTQYF
CDR3 DNA: TGCGCCAGCAGCTTGGCCGGGACTAGGGGCCCAGATACGCAGTATTTT

J gene: TRBJ2-3
D gene: NA
clone size: NA
V gene: TRBV7-2
CDR3 protein: CASSLRGWGVSTDTQYF
CDR3 DNA: TGTGCCAGCAGCTTAAGGGGGTGGGGCGTGAGCACAGATACGCAGTATTTT

J gene: TRBJ1-2
D gene: NA
clone size: NA
V gene: TRBV19
CDR3 protein: CASSIDLGNAPYGYTF
CDR3 DNA: TGTGCCAGTAGTATAGATCTGGGCAACGCGCCCTATGGCTACACCTTC

J gene: TRBJ2-5
D gene: TRBD2
clone size: once
V gene: TRBV7-8
CDR3 protein: CASSLAQGGKYF
CDR3 DNA: TGTGCCAGCAGCTTAGCTCAGGGAGGGAAGTACTTC

J gene: TRBJ1-2
D gene: TRBD1
clone size: NA
V gene: TRBV5-1
CDR3 protein: CASSTDRVDGYTF
CDR3 DNA: TGCGCCAGCAGCACAGACAGGGTAGATGGCTACACCTTC